This record concerns one TCR beta chain sequence. Its antigen is not identified. The sample originates from a study of a mutant IDH1 vaccine in newly diagnosed glioma. On the study more broadly: Following radiotherapy alone, or alongside temozolomide cycles, vaccination was started after an interval of 4-6 weeks. Previous treatment comprised radiotherapy, temozolomide, or both, mostly both. Notes on the study in general: The study observed vaccine-induced immune responses in just over 90% of patients.

The CDR3 is made up of 13 amino acids. V lost 3 bases and J lost 0, with 5 bases in between. The germline V gene has CDR1 SGHAT and CDR2 FQNNGV. Method: immunoSEQ multiplex PCR; TCRdb's copy keeps in-frame clones and lacks some. Here the sample spans fewer than 45,000 clones, 60% to 85% being singletons. As to time point: week 23, last vaccination. Vaccination comprised doses that each held 300 ug of mutant IDH1 20-mer peptide, plus topical imiquimod. Each donor presented with a new WHO grade 3 or 4 astrocytoma that tested IDH1-mutant and showed ATRX loss. This receptor was obtained from a woman aged 35 to 49 with glioma. Some clones in this sample may be carry-over from other donors' samples. The sequencing here drew on PBMCs, taken from a glioma patient whose treatment included an IDH1 peptide vaccine. This chain connects TRBV11-2 to TRBJ1-1; D gene ambiguous. CDR3 in DNA: TGTGCCAGCAGCTTCATGGTGAACACTGAAGCTTTCTTT. Translated, it gives CASSFMVNTEAFF.